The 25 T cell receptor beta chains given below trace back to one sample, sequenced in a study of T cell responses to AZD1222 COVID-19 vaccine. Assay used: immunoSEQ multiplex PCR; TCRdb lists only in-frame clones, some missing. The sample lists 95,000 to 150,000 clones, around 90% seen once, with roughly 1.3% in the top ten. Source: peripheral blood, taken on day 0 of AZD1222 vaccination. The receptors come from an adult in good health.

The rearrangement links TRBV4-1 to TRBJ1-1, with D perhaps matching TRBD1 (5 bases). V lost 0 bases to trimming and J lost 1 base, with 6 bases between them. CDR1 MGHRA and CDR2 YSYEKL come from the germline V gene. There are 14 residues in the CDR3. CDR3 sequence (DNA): TGCGCCAGCAGCCAAGATGGACAGAACACTGAAGCTTTCTTT. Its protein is CASSQDGQNTEAFF.

CDR3 DNA: TGTGCCAGCAGTGAATATTCAGCCGGCTACACCTTC. It encodes CASSEYSAGYTF. The chain combines TRBV25-1 with TRBJ1-2; D ambiguous. CDR1 is MGHDK and CDR2 is SYGVNS in the germline V gene. The CDR3 consists of 12 residues. The V gene lost 0 bases and the J gene lost 8 bases, with 7 bases spanning the gap.

The CDR3 coding sequence is TGTGCCAGCACCTCAGGGATCAGTCTCCGCGGCTATGGCTACACCTTC. This gives the protein CASTSGISLRGYGYTF. The chain employs TRBV3-1 (or the pseudogene TRBV3-2) and TRBJ1-2; D is possibly TRBD1 (5 bases). CDR3 length equals 16 residues. Germline CDR1 is LGHDT and CDR2 is YNNKEL (reference sequence). The germline V and J ends were trimmed by 7 bases and 4 bases, with 22 bases remaining between them.

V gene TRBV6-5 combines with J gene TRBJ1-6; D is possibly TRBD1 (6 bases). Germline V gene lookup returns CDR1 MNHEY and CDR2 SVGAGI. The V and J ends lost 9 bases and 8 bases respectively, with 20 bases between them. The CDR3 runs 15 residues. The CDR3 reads CASGVGGGGYSPLHF. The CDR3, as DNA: TGTGCCAGTGGGGTAGGGGGAGGGGGATATTCACCCCTCCACTTT.

The CDR3 nucleotides are TGTGCCAGCAGCCAAGTGGACCTTCCCCTCAATGAGCAGTTCTTC. This gives the protein CASSQVDLPLNEQFF. V is TRBV3-1 (or the pseudogene TRBV3-2) and J is TRBJ2-1; D gene ambiguous. Germline-derived CDR1 and CDR2 are LGHDT and YNNKEL (reference sequence). The CDR3 covers 15 residues. Deletions cut 1 base from V and 6 bases from J, with 13 bases between.

The CDR3 here is CASSANSLNTEAFF. In DNA form, the CDR3 reads TGTGCCAGCAGTGCGAACAGTCTGAACACTGAAGCTTTCTTT. This chain uses TRBV2 with TRBJ1-1; D ambiguous. V gave up 4 bases and J gave up 0 bases, with 9 bases separating them. The CDR3 runs to 14 residues. CDR1 is SNHLY, CDR2 FYNNEI, per germline.

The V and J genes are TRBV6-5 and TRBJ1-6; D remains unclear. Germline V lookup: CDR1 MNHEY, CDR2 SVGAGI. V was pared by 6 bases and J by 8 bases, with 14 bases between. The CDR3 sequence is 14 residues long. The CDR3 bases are TGTGCCAGCAGGCAAACGGGCTTCGATTCACCCCTCCACTTT. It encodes CASRQTGFDSPLHF.

The CDR3 sequence is CASSVGPGGGSEQYF. The CDR3 nucleotides are TGTGCCAGCAGCGTTGGGCCCGGGGGGGGCTCCGAGCAGTACTTC. The chain is built from TRBV9 and TRBJ2-7; 8 bases are shared with TRBD2. Looked up from germline, CDR1 is SGDLS and CDR2 is YYNGEE. Trimming removed 2 bases from V and 6 bases from J; junction bases left unmatched: 10. The CDR3 totals 15 residues. Supplemented by reference TRBV9 and TRBJ2-7, the full variable domain reads DSGVTQTPKHLITATGQRVTLRCSPRSGDLSVYWYQQSLDQGLQFLIQYYNGEERAKGNILERFSAQQFPDLHSELNLSSLELGDSALYFCASSVGPGGGSEQYFGPGTRLTVT.

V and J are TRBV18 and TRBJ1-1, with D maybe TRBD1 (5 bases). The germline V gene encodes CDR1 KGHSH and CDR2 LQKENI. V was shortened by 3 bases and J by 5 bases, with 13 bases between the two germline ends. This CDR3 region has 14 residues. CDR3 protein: CASSPRTPGTEAFF. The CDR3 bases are TGTGCCAGCTCACCCAGGACACCCGGGACTGAAGCTTTCTTT.

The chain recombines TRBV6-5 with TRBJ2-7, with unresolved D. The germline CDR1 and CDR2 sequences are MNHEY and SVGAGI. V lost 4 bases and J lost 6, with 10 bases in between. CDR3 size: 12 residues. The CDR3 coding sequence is TGTGCCAGCAGTTCTATCGGAGCCGAGCAGTACTTC. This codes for CASSSIGAEQYF.

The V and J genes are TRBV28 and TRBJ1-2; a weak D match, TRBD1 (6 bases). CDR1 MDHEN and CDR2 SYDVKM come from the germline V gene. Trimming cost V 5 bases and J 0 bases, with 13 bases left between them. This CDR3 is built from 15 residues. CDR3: CASSRVTGTNYGYTF. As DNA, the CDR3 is TGTGCCAGCAGTCGGGTTACAGGGACTAACTATGGCTACACCTTC.

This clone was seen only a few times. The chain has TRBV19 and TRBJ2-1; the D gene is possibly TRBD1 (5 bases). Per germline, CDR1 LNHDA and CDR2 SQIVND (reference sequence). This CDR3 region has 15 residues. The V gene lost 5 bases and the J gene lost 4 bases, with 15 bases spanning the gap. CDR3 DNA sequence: TGTGCCAGTAGTCCGACAGTCCGGATGTACAATGAGCAGTTCTTC. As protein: CASSPTVRMYNEQFF.

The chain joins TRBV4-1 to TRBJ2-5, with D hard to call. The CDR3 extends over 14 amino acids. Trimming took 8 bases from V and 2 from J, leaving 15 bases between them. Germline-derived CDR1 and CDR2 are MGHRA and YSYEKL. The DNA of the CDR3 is TGCGCCAGCCCTCACGAAAAGCCTCAAGAGACCCAGTACTTC. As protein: CASPHEKPQETQYF.

The CDR3 spells CASSPGLALGTYEQYF. In DNA form, the CDR3 reads TGTGCCAGCAGCCCAGGACTAGCTCTCGGCACCTACGAGCAGTACTTC. The rearrangement uses TRBV3-1 (or the pseudogene TRBV3-2) and TRBJ2-7; 8 bases fit TRBD2. V was pared by 4 bases and J by 2 bases, with 10 bases of the junction left unmatched. Germline CDR1 and CDR2: LGHDT and YNNKEL (reference sequence). The CDR3 has 16 residues.

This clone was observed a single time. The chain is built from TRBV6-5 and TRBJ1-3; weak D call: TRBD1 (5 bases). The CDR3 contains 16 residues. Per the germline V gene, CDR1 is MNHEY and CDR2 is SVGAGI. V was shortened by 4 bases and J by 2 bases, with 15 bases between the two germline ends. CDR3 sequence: CASSSRRDFAGNTIYF. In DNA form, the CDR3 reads TGTGCCAGCAGTTCTAGACGGGACTTTGCTGGAAACACCATATATTTT.

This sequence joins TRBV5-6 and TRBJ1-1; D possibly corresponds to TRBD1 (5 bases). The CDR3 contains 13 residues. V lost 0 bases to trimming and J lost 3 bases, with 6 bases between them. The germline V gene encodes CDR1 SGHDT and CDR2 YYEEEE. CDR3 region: CASSLVRDTEAFF. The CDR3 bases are TGTGCCAGCAGCTTGGTCAGGGACACTGAAGCTTTCTTT.

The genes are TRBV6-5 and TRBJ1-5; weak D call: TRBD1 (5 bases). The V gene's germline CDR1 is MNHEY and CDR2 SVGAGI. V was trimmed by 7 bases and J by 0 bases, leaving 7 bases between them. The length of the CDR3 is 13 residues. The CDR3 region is CASKQGSNQPQHF. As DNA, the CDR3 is TGTGCCAGCAAGCAGGGTAGCAATCAGCCCCAGCATTTT.

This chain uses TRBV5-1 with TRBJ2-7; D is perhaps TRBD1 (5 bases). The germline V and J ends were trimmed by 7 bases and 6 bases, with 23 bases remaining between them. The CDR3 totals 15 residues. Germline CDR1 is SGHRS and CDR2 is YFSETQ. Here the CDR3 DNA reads TGCGCCAGCGCCCTCGTTTTGACGGACACTACCGAGCAGTACTTC. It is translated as CASALVLTDTTEQYF.

DNA of the CDR3: TGTGCCAGCAGTTTTAATATTAACTATGGCTACACCTTC. It is translated as CASSFNINYGYTF. V and J are TRBV12-3 or TRBV12-4 and TRBJ1-2; D not resolved. The V end lost 3 bases, the J end lost 1 base, and 6 bases lay between the germline ends. The CDR3 runs 13 residues.

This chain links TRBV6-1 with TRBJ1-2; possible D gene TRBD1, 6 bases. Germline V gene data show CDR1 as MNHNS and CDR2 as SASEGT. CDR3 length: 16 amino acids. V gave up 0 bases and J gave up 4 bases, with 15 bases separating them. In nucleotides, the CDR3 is TGTGCCAGCAGTGAAGCGGGGGGGACGGGGGCCTATGGCTACACCTTC. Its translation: CASSEAGGTGAYGYTF.

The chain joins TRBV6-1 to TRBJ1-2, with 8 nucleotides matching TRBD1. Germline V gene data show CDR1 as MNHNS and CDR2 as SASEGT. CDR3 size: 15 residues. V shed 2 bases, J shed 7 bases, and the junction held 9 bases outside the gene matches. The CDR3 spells CASSERQGAYGGYTF. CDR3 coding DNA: TGTGCCAGCAGTGAACGGCAGGGGGCCTACGGTGGCTACACCTTC.

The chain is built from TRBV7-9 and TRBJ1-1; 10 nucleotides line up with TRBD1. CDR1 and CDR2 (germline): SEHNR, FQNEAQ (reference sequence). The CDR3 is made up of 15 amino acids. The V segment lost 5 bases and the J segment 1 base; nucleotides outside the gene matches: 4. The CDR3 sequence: CASSIWTGGNTEAFF. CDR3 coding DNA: TGTGCCAGCAGCATTTGGACAGGGGGGAACACTGAAGCTTTCTTT.

CDR3 sequence (DNA): TGTGCCAGCAGCTTAATACGGGGTCCGGGGACCCAGTACTTC. It yields the protein CASSLIRGPGTQYF. The chain combines TRBV11-2 with TRBJ2-5; tentative D call: TRBD2 (5 bases). V was cut by 2 bases and J by 7 bases, with 14 bases left in between. The CDR3 is 14 residues long. Looked up from germline, CDR1 is SGHAT and CDR2 is FQNNGV.

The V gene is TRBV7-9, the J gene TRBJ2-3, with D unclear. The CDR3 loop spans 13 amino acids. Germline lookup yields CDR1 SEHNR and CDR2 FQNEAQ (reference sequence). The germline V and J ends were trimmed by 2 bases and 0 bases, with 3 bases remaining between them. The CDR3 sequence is CASSLSSTDTQYF. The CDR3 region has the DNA TGTGCCAGCAGCTTATCAAGCACAGATACGCAGTATTTT. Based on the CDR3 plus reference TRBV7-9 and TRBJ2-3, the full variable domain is DTGVSQNPRHKITKRGQNVTFRCDPISEHNRLYWYRQTLGQGPEFLTYFQNEAQLEKSRLLSDRFSAERPKGSFSTLEIQRTEQGDSAMYLCASSLSSTDTQYFGPGTRLTVL.

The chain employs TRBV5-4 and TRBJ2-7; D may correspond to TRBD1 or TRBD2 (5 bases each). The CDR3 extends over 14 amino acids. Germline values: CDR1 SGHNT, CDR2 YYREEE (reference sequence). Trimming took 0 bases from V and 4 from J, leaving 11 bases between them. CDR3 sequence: CASSLGGPVYEQYF. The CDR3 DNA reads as TGTGCCAGCAGCTTGGGGGGACCCGTATACGAGCAGTACTTC.